These 3 T cell receptor beta chains were all obtained from the same sample, sequenced in a study of blood T cells in healthy people across ages. With a J-beta primer mix and a sample-barcoded 5' primer, a second PCR ran about 7 to 11 cycles. A single record per CDR3 protein comes from TCRdb applying MiXCR to the 5' RACE reads. The sample lists about a million distinct CDR3 sequences, roughly half seen once, with around 21% in the top ten. The sequenced material came from blood. The source of these receptors is a woman aged 55-70 years in good health.

This clonotype was detected a few times. The rearrangement links TRBV27 to TRBJ2-5; TRBD2 agrees at 12 bases. Looked up from germline, CDR1 is MNHEY and CDR2 is SMNVEV (reference sequence). After removal of 5 bases from V and 4 bases from J, the junction contained 5 bases not matched to a gene. The CDR3 extends over 15 amino acids. The CDR3, as DNA: TGTGCCAGCAGTCCCTCGGGACTAGCGGGAGAGACCCAGTACTTC. Amino acids: CASSPSGLAGETQYF.

The V call is TRBV27, the J call TRBJ1-2; 9 nucleotides align to TRBD1. J was trimmed by 3 bases and V by 5 bases; bases with no gene match: 10. CDR1 is MNHEY and CDR2 is SMNVEV in the germline V gene (reference sequence). The CDR3 is 16 amino acids. CDR3 sequence: CASSRQGVSRDYGYTF. For the CDR3, the DNA is TGTGCCAGCAGTAGACAGGGGGTGTCGAGGGACTATGGCTACACCTTC.

The sample holds a few counts of this clonotype. The gene calls are TRBV7-9 and TRBJ2-5, with D unclear. V lost 3 bases, J lost 5 bases, and 13 bases lay in between. CDR3 length: 14 residues. CDR1 is SEHNR and CDR2 is FQNEAQ in the germline V gene (reference sequence). The CDR3 loop reads CASSFWLSRETQYF. CDR3 nucleotide sequence: TGTGCCAGCAGCTTTTGGTTAAGTCGGGAGACCCAGTACTTC.